The rows below give T cell receptor beta chains drawn from one sample of a study of blood T cell repertoires in COVID-19. The method was immunoSEQ multiplex PCR; TCRdb's version includes in-frame clones alone and lacks a portion of them. The sample lists 350,000 or so clones, roughly 88% occurring once. The sample taken for sequencing was peripheral blood. The receptor set was obtained from a young woman with COVID-19, enrolled during active disease. Both conserved end residues are part of each CDR3. A D gene is named only where the DNA matches it firmly. Clone size is given for some rows only: seen once, a few or many times, or a class if the clone is expanded.

v_gene	len	abundance	d_gene	j_gene	CDR3aa	CDR3nt
TRBV28	13	once	.	TRBJ2-2	CASSLRGRGELFF	TGTGCCAGCAGTTTACGGGGTCGAGGGGAGCTGTTTTTT
TRBV18	16	.	TRBD1	TRBJ1-3	CASSEGQQDSGNTIYF	TGTGCCAGCTCAGAGGGACAGCAAGACTCTGGAAACACCATATATTTT
TRBV2	11	.	.	TRBJ1-1	CASREAAEAFF	TGTGCCAGCAGAGAGGCGGCTGAAGCTTTCTTT
TRBV20-1	13	.	TRBD1	TRBJ1-5	CSASVRGSQPQHF	TGCAGTGCTAGTGTCAGGGGGAGTCAGCCCCAGCATTTT
TRBV28	17	.	TRBD2	TRBJ2-5	CASSPSGGAFLSETQYF	TGTGCCAGCAGCCCTAGCGGGGGGGCCTTCTTATCAGAGACCCAGTACTTC
TRBV7-2	18	.	.	TRBJ2-3	CASSSPPPSRTRTDTQYF	TGTGCCAGCAGCTCCCCGCCGCCGAGTCGTACCCGCACAGATACGCAGTATTTT
TRBV11-1	15	.	TRBD1	TRBJ2-7	CASSLPGQGTYEQYF	TGTGCCAGCAGCCTCCCGGGACAGGGCACCTACGAGCAGTACTTC
TRBV11-3	14	once	.	TRBJ2-2	CASKYATNTGELFF	TGTGCCAGTAAATACGCCACTAACACCGGGGAGCTGTTTTTT
TRBV7-9	13	.	.	TRBJ1-2	CASSPGNSYGYTF	TGTGCCAGCAGCCCAGGAAACAGTTATGGCTACACCTTC
TRBV4-2	15	.	.	TRBJ1-4	CASSLNHPSGEKLFF	TGTGCCAGCAGCCTCAACCACCCCTCCGGTGAAAAACTGTTTTTT
TRBV4-2	15	.	TRBD1	TRBJ1-1	CASPRHRQGNTEAFF	TGTGCCAGCCCTCGACACCGACAGGGGAACACTGAAGCTTTCTTT
TRBV6-2/TRBV6-3	14	.	TRBD1	TRBJ2-7	CASSPGTGLLEQYF	TGTGCCAGCAGTCCCGGGACAGGGCTGTTGGAGCAGTACTTC
TRBV21-1	17	few	.	TRBJ1-1	CASSKARRGRYSTEAFF	TGTGCCAGCAGCAAAGCGAGAAGAGGGAGATATAGCACTGAAGCTTTCTTT
TRBV6-5	14	few	TRBD1	TRBJ1-4	CASLPGQANEKLFF	TGTGCCAGCCTACCGGGACAGGCGAATGAAAAACTGTTTTTT
TRBV28	12	.	.	TRBJ1-2	CASTTASYGYTF	TGTGCCAGCACTACAGCCAGCTATGGCTACACCTTC
TRBV7-9	13	.	.	TRBJ2-5	CASRSGGQETQYF	TGTGCCAGCAGGTCCGGGGGCCAAGAGACCCAGTACTTC
TRBV6-5	15	.	TRBD2	TRBJ2-5	CASSYGRGGLKTQYF	TGTGCCAGCAGTTACGGGCGGGGGGGATTGAAGACCCAGTACTTC
TRBV3-1/TRBV3-2	15	once	TRBD2	TRBJ2-5	CASSPGLADQETQYF	TGTGCCAGCAGCCCGGGACTAGCGGACCAAGAGACCCAGTACTTC
TRBV11-2	13	.	.	TRBJ2-7	CASSFNSGYEQYF	TGTGCCAGCAGCTTTAACAGTGGCTACGAGCAGTACTTC
TRBV7-2	17	once	TRBD2	TRBJ2-3	CASSLILGGGARDTQYF	TGTGCCAGCAGCTTAATTTTGGGCGGGGGGGCGAGAGATACGCAGTATTTT
TRBV5-1	13	.	TRBD1	TRBJ1-2	CASSLGGKGGYTF	TGCGCCAGCAGCTTAGGGGGCAAGGGTGGCTACACCTTC
TRBV2	12	once	.	TRBJ2-1	CASQLSYNEQFF	TGTGCCAGCCAGTTAAGCTACAATGAGCAGTTCTTC
TRBV14	16	.	TRBD1	TRBJ2-7	CASSQAPGTGRYEQYF	TGTGCCAGCAGCCAAGCCCCCGGGACAGGACGTTACGAGCAGTACTTC
TRBV6-2/TRBV6-3	17	.	TRBD1	TRBJ1-1	CASSATGTVTMNTEAFF	TGTGCCAGCAGCGCTACCGGGACAGTGACTATGAACACTGAAGCTTTCTTT
TRBV27	15	.	.	TRBJ1-2	CASSLRGRGEGKYTF	TGTGCCAGCAGCTTACGGGGCAGAGGGGAGGGGAAGTACACCTTC
TRBV10-3	13	.	.	TRBJ1-5	CAISEGPGQPQHF	TGTGCCATCAGTGAGGGTCCGGGTCAGCCCCAGCATTTT
TRBV29-1	12	.	TRBD2	TRBJ2-3	CSVEETGGAQYF	TGCAGCGTTGAAGAAACGGGAGGCGCGCAGTATTTT
TRBV6-2/TRBV6-3	15	once	.	TRBJ2-7	CASSPLLGGSYEQYF	TGTGCCAGCAGCCCCCTCCTGGGGGGCTCCTACGAGCAGTACTTC
TRBV15	15	.	.	TRBJ1-1	CATSRDLGANTEAFF	TGTGCCACCAGCAGAGATTTGGGGGCGAACACTGAAGCTTTCTTT
TRBV12-3/TRBV12-4	11	.	TRBD1	TRBJ1-1	CASSLRDRRLF	TGTGCCAGCAGTTTACGGGACAGGCGTCTCTTT
TRBV27	15	.	TRBD1	TRBJ1-5	CASSFTGGSNQPQHF	TGTGCCAGCAGTTTTACAGGGGGCAGCAATCAGCCCCAGCATTTT
TRBV13	16	.	.	TRBJ2-2	CASSRGRIEETGELFF	TGTGCCAGCAGCCGCGGTAGGATAGAAGAGACCGGGGAGCTGTTTTTT
TRBV7-2	13	.	.	TRBJ1-2	CASSLFTEGGYTF	TGTGCCAGCAGCTTATTTACCGAGGGTGGCTACACCTTC
TRBV5-5	15	once	TRBD1	TRBJ2-2	CASSLAGTGYFELFF	TGTGCCAGCAGCTTGGCCGGGACAGGGTACTTCGAGCTGTTTTTT
TRBV4-1	16	.	TRBD1	TRBJ1-1	CASSQALQTGGTEAFF	TGCGCCAGCAGCCAAGCCCTCCAGACAGGGGGCACTGAAGCTTTCTTT
TRBV7-9	13	.	.	TRBJ2-1	CASSLTGYNEQFF	TGTGCCAGCAGCCTAACAGGGTACAATGAGCAGTTCTTC
TRBV19	13	.	.	TRBJ2-3	CASSIVAGFTQYF	TGTGCCAGTAGTATAGTTGCGGGGTTTACGCAGTATTTT
TRBV19	15	.	.	TRBJ2-1	CASSPEGGLRNEQFF	TGTGCCAGTAGTCCAGAGGGGGGGCTGCGGAATGAGCAGTTCTTC
TRBV6-4	17	many	.	TRBJ1-1	CASSDSRGILMNTEAFF	TGTGCCAGCAGTGACTCGAGAGGGATCCTCATGAACACTGAAGCTTTCTTT
TRBV30	15	once	TRBD1	TRBJ2-3	CAWTGTAASTDTQYF	TGTGCCTGGACAGGGACAGCGGCTAGCACAGATACGCAGTATTTT
TRBV10-2	15	.	TRBD1	TRBJ1-1	CASLHPKGANTEAFF	TGCGCCAGCCTTCACCCGAAGGGGGCGAACACTGAAGCTTTCTTT
TRBV19	11	.	.	TRBJ2-1	CASKNGDEQFF	TGTGCCAGTAAAAACGGGGATGAGCAGTTCTTC
TRBV4-1	15	.	.	TRBJ1-1	CASSQSRDMNTEAFF	TGCGCCAGCAGCCAATCCAGAGACATGAACACTGAAGCTTTCTTT
TRBV5-5	16	.	TRBD1	TRBJ2-1	CASSLEGQDYYNEQFF	TGTGCCAGCAGCTTGGAGGGACAGGACTACTACAATGAGCAGTTCTTC